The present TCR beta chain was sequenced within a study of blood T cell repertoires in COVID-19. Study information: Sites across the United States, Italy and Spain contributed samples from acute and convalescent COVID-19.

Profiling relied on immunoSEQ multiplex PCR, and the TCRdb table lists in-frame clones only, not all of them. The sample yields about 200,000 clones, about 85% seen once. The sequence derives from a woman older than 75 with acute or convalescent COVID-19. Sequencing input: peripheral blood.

CDR3 bases: TGTGCCAGCAGTCTATCCCAGACTAGCGGGATCCAAGAGACCCAGTACTTC. Translating gives CASSLSQTSGIQETQYF. V and J are TRBV6-6 and TRBJ2-5; 11 bases match TRBD2. Trimming cost V 5 bases and J 1 base; bases outside gene matches: 9. The CDR3 contains 17 residues. Germline CDR1 is MNHNY and CDR2 is SVGAGI (reference sequence).